This T cell receptor beta chain was profiled in a study of blood T cells in healthy people across ages. Primers used in a second PCR of about 7 to 12 cycles were a sample-barcoded 5' primer and a J-beta primer mix. All samples yielded 2.5 million or more CDR3-containing paired-end reads. One entry per CDR3 protein results from TCRdb running MiXCR on the 5' RACE reads. The data contain hundreds of thousands of distinct CDR3 sequences, roughly 30% of them singletons. Germline V lookup: CDR1 ENHRY, CDR2 SYGVKD. V dropped 0 bases and J dropped 1; count of bases not matched to a gene: 7. The CDR3 runs to 18 residues.

The V call is TRBV10-3, the J call TRBJ2-1; TRBD1 matches at 9 bases. The sequence was collected from a woman aged 80 or older in good health. The material sequenced was blood. The CDR3 spells CAISESGVGTGSYNEQFF. CDR3 nucleotides: TGTGCCATCAGTGAGTCTGGGGTCGGGACAGGGTCCTACAATGAGCAGTTCTTC.